This entry is about one T cell receptor beta chain. What it binds is unknown. The RNA input was roughly 0.45 to 1 ug, and it was reverse transcribed with random hexamers. The TCR beta CDR3 was amplified by immunoSEQ multiplex PCR across 54 Vbeta, 13 Jbeta. TCRdb re-called the immunoSEQ multiplex PCR reads with MiXCR, one entry per CDR3 protein. The data contain around 150,000 distinct CDR3 sequences, just under 95% of them singletons. The junction had 12 bases not matched to a gene; V was cut back by 1 base and J by 3 bases. CDR1 SGHRS and CDR2 YFSETQ come from the germline V gene. This CDR3 has 17 residues. Healthy donors acted as controls, with matching for age and sex. The data derive from a study of CD8 T cells in Susac syndrome. Findings and caveats of the study: The study's TCR sequencing and HLA analysis covered a relatively small number of individuals, and the study acknowledged this.

The chain links TRBV5-1 to TRBJ1-2; 7 bases fit TRBD1. Sequencing input: CD4+ T cells from PBMCs. This TCR came from a human donor in good health. The CDR3, as DNA: TGCGCCAGCAGCTTGTTCGTGACAGGGCCCTTAGACTATGGCTACACCTTC. Translated, it gives CASSLFVTGPLDYGYTF.